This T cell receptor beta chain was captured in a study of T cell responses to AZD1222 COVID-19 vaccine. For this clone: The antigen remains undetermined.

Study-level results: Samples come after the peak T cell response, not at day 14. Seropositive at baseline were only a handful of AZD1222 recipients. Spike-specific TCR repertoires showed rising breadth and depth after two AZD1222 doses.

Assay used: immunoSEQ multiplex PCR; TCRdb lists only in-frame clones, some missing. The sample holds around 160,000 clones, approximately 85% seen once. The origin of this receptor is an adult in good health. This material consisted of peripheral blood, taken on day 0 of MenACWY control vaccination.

The CDR3 sequence: CASSAWTGRSGNTIYF. CDR3 nucleotide sequence: TGTGCCAGCAGCGCATGGACAGGGCGTTCTGGAAACACCATATATTTT. The J gene is TRBJ1-3, the V gene TRBV7-9; the match to TRBD1 covers 8 bases. The CDR3 loop spans 16 amino acids. In germline, CDR1 is SEHNR, CDR2 FQNEAQ (reference sequence). V was pared by 5 bases and J by 1 base, with 7 bases of the junction left unmatched.